This TCR beta chain was recorded in a study of T cell repertoires in cytomegalovirus infection. About the study: HLA-B-restricted CMV epitopes that are well studied were used alongside recently identified HLA-C-restricted ones. Matching HLA type, along with CMV infection, was indicated by public TCR beta signatures. Study results and limitations: Summed frequency of shared TCR beta families picked out CMV carriers who also had the relevant HLA. CMV-specific TCR beta clonotypes restricted by HLA-C were the ones dominating the ex vivo response.

TCRdb independently ran MiXCR on the reads; one entry per CDR3 protein. The sample lists some 110,000 distinct CDR3 sequences, 30% to 40% seen once, with under 70% in the top ten. The CDR3 extends over 13 amino acids. V lost 5 bases and J 4 bases, leaving 9 bases between the germline ends. CDR1 and CDR2 (germline): SGHAT, FQNNGV. Only a few counts were recorded for this clonotype. Its antigen remains unknown. The chain uses TRBV11-2 and TRBJ2-1, with D perhaps TRBD1 (6 bases). This TCR was recovered from a human donor in good health (CMV status not recorded). Some clones in this sample may be carry-over from other donors' samples. The sequencing here drew on CD8+ T cells from cultured PBMCs, taken from culture after CMV antigen stimulation. The CDR3: CASSGTPYNEQFF. CDR3 sequence (DNA): TGTGCCAGCAGCGGGACACCTTACAATGAGCAGTTCTTC.